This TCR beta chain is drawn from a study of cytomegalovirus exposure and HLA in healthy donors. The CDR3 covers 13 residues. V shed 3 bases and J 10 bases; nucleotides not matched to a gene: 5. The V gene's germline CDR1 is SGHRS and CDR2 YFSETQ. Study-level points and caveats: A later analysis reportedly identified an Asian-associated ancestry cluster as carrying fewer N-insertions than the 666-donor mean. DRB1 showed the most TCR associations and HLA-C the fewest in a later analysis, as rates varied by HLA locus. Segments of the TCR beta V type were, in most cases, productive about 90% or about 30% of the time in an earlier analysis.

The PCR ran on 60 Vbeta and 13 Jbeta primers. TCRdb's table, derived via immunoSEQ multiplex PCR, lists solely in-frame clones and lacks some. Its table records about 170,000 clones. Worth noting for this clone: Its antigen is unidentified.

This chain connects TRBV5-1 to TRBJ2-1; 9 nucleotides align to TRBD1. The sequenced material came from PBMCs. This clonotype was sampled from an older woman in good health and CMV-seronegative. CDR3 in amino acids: CASSWTGDAEQFF. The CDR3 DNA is TGCGCCAGCAGCTGGACAGGGGACGCGGAGCAGTTCTTC.